The T cell receptor (beta chain) described here comes from a study of T cells after yellow fever vaccination. A single record per CDR3 protein comes from TCRdb applying MiXCR to the 5' RACE reads. The table shows some 80,000 distinct CDR3 sequences, with about an eighth occurring only once. Notes on the study in general: FACS-sorted repertoires could harbor abundant contaminating bulk-population clonotypes. A weaker secondary response peaked on day 5, the primary on day 15. Most clones from primary vaccination were detected again post-booster (approximately 97% CD4, around 88% CD8).

Trimming pared 4 bases from V and 4 bases from J, leaving 10 bases between. This CDR3 is built from 13 residues. Looked up from germline, CDR1 is MNHEY and CDR2 is SVGAGI. The V call is TRBV6-5, the J call TRBJ1-2; D possibly corresponds to TRBD1 (5 bases). This clonotype was sampled from a young man who received the YFV17D yellow fever vaccine. The sequenced sample was CD8+ T cells not binding an NS4B(214-222) dextramer, sorted from PBMCs, obtained 21 days after the first yellow fever vaccination. The CDR3 DNA is TGTGCCAGCAGTTTATCCAGGGTCTATGGCTACACCTTC. Its protein product is CASSLSRVYGYTF.